The 26 T cell receptor beta chains listed next were all sequenced from one sample in a study of blood T cell repertoires in COVID-19. Method: immunoSEQ multiplex PCR; TCRdb's copy keeps in-frame clones and lacks some. The table shows some 110,000 clones, with under 80% occurring only once. The sequencing sample was made of peripheral blood. These receptor sequences come from a woman aged 65 to 85 with acute or convalescent COVID-19.

The chain employs TRBV10-1 and TRBJ2-2, with 10 bases that match TRBD2. The CDR3 is 16 residues long. CDR1 WNHNN and CDR2 SYGVQD come from the germline V gene (reference sequence). Trimming took 3 bases from V and 5 from J; bases not matched to a gene: 6. In DNA, the CDR3 is TGCGCCAGCAGTGAAGAAGGACTAGCGGTTACCGGGGAGCTGTTTTTT. Its translation: CASSEEGLAVTGELFF.

This clone was seen more than once but under ten times. This chain uses TRBV5-1 with TRBJ1-5; D unresolved. V was cut by 4 bases and J by 2 bases, with 10 bases left in between. From germline, CDR1 is SGHRS and CDR2 YFSETQ. The CDR3 sequence is 14 residues long. The CDR3: CASSADGGNQPQHF. DNA for the CDR3: TGCGCCAGCAGCGCGGACGGGGGCAATCAGCCCCAGCATTTT.

The V call is TRBV2, the J call TRBJ2-5; 10 positions agree with TRBD2. Losses at the gene ends were 10 bases for V and 0 bases for J; bases not matched to a gene: 8. The CDR3 has 15 amino acids. Germline V CDR1 and CDR2: SNHLY, FYNNEI. In nucleotides, the CDR3 is TGTGCCACAGGACTAGCGGATGTATACCAAGAGACCCAGTACTTC. This gives the protein CATGLADVYQETQYF. Supplemented by reference TRBV2 and TRBJ2-5, the full variable domain reads EPEVTQTPSHQVTQMGQEVILRCVPISNHLYFYWYRQILGQKVEFLVSFYNNEISEKSEIFDDQFSVERPDGSNFTLKIRSTKLEDSAMYFCATGLADVYQETQYFGPGTRLLVL.

The J gene is TRBJ1-2, the V gene TRBV10-2, with D maybe TRBD1 (5 bases). The CDR3 consists of 15 residues. V lost 6 bases to trimming and J lost 5 bases, with 19 bases between them. Germline values: CDR1 WSHSY, CDR2 SAAADI. The CDR3 spells CASSILQALGYGYTF. As DNA, the CDR3 is TGCGCCAGCAGCATATTACAGGCTCTGGGATATGGCTACACCTTC.

V and J are TRBV4-1 and TRBJ2-5; D is ambiguous. The V end lost 0 bases, the J end lost 3 bases, and 8 bases lay between the germline ends. Germline V CDR1 and CDR2: MGHRA, YSYEKL. The CDR3 totals 14 residues. This CDR3 reads CASSQDGGKETQYF. The DNA of the CDR3 is TGCGCCAGCAGCCAAGACGGCGGAAAAGAGACCCAGTACTTC.

A single count supports this clone. The rearrangement links TRBV2 to TRBJ1-4, with 7 bases that match TRBD1. Germline V CDR1 and CDR2: SNHLY, FYNNEI. The CDR3 covers 16 residues. J lost 2 bases, V lost 5 bases, and 8 bases had no gene match. As DNA, the CDR3 is TGTGCCAGCAGTTCCGGGACAGCCAGCACTAATGAAAAACTGTTTTTT. The encoded protein is CASSSGTASTNEKLFF. The full variable domain, completed using reference TRBV2 and TRBJ1-4, is EPEVTQTPSHQVTQMGQEVILRCVPISNHLYFYWYRQILGQKVEFLVSFYNNEISEKSEIFDDQFSVERPDGSNFTLKIRSTKLEDSAMYFCASSSGTASTNEKLFFGSGTQLSVL.

The CDR3 loop reads CASSYLIDEQFF. CDR3 sequence (DNA): TGTGCCAGCAGTTACCTTATCGATGAGCAGTTCTTC. V is TRBV6-6 and J is TRBJ2-1; D not certain. The length of the CDR3 is 12 residues. Germline CDR1 MNHNY, CDR2 SVGAGI (reference sequence). Trimming pared 2 bases from V and 8 bases from J, leaving 7 bases between.

The rearrangement joins TRBV28 to TRBJ2-7; weak D call: TRBD1 (8 bases). CDR1 MDHEN and CDR2 SYDVKM come from the germline V gene. CDR3 length: 14 residues. Trimming cost V 7 bases and J 4 bases, with 17 bases left between them. In DNA, the CDR3 is TGTGCCAGCAACATACCACAGGGGGGGTACGAGCAGTACTTC. Protein sequence: CASNIPQGGYEQYF.

The gene calls are TRBV3-1 (or the pseudogene TRBV3-2) and TRBJ2-2; the match to TRBD1 covers 8 bases. J was trimmed by 7 bases and V by 0 bases; bases with no gene match: 10. CDR3 size: 17 residues. Germline CDR1 LGHDT, CDR2 YNNKEL (reference sequence). The CDR3 DNA is TGTGCCAGCAGCCAAGATGATCGGACAGGGTTAGACGGGGAGCTGTTTTTT. Protein sequence: CASSQDDRTGLDGELFF.

This clone showed up just a few times. The chain recombines TRBV5-1 with TRBJ2-3, with D possibly TRBD2 on 6 matching bases. The V and J ends lost 4 bases and 1 base respectively, with 16 bases between them. The CDR3 contains 16 residues. CDR1 and CDR2 (germline): SGHRS, YFSETQ. In DNA, the CDR3 is TGCGCCAGCAGCGCGACAGTGACTAGGGGCACAGATACGCAGTATTTT. It is translated as CASSATVTRGTDTQYF.

CDR3 sequence reads: CATSDSTSGGPTDTQYF. The CDR3 DNA reads TGTGCCACCAGTGATTCCACTAGCGGGGGACCCACAGATACGCAGTATTTT. This chain uses TRBV24-1 with TRBJ2-3, with TRBD2 matching over 11 bases. After removal of 2 bases from V and 2 bases from J, the junction contained 5 bases not matched to a gene. The CDR3 consists of 17 residues. CDR1 is KGHDR and CDR2 is SFDVKD in the germline V gene.

J is TRBJ1-1 and V is TRBV18, with D possibly TRBD1 on 5 matching bases. Trimming took 1 base from V and 3 from J, leaving 21 bases between them. This CDR3 region has 18 residues. Germline V gene sequence: CDR1 KGHSH, CDR2 LQKENI. CDR3 sequence (DNA): TGTGCCAGCTCACCACTTGGTGGGGGGAAATCTTCGGACACTGAAGCTTTCTTT. Residues: CASSPLGGGKSSDTEAFF.

This chain links TRBV25-1 with TRBJ1-1; 10 nucleotides line up with TRBD1. Germline values: CDR1 MGHDK, CDR2 SYGVNS. This CDR3 spans 17 amino acids. The junction had 8 bases not matched to a gene; V was cut back by 1 base and J by 3 bases. The DNA for the CDR3 is TGTGCCAGCAGTGAATTGGACAGGGGGTACGAGGACACTGAAGCTTTCTTT. It is translated as CASSELDRGYEDTEAFF.

V gene TRBV7-8 combines with J gene TRBJ2-7; tentative D call: TRBD1 (5 bases). Germline-derived CDR1 and CDR2 are SGHVS and FQNEAQ. The germline V and J ends were trimmed by 4 bases and 3 bases, with 10 bases remaining between them. CDR3 length equals 13 residues. CDR3 region: CASSSAGLYEQYF. The CDR3 DNA reads TGTGCCAGCAGCTCTGCAGGGCTCTACGAGCAGTACTTC.

The V gene is TRBV6-5, the J gene TRBJ2-2, with unresolved D. Trimming removed 8 bases at V and 3 bases at J, with 7 bases between. Germline values: CDR1 MNHEY, CDR2 SVGAGI. The CDR3 is 12 amino acids. The CDR3 coding sequence is TGTGCCAGCCGACTTGACACCGGGGAGCTGTTTTTT. Translation: CASRLDTGELFF.

The J gene is TRBJ1-2, the V gene TRBV11-2; maybe TRBD1 (5 bases). The CDR3 runs 15 residues. V gave up 7 bases and J gave up 3 bases, with 18 bases separating them. CDR1 and CDR2 (germline): SGHAT, FQNNGV. The CDR3 sequence is CASTPEWGRDYGYTF. The CDR3 DNA sequence: TGTGCCAGCACCCCGGAATGGGGCAGAGACTATGGCTACACCTTC.

The V gene is TRBV27, the J gene TRBJ1-3; D gene unclear. This CDR3 region has 16 residues. The germline V and J ends were trimmed by 3 bases and 0 bases, with 12 bases remaining between them. Germline CDR1 reads MNHEY; CDR2 reads SMNVEV (reference sequence). The CDR3 sequence is CASSFGHSLSGNTIYF. The CDR3, as DNA: TGTGCCAGCAGTTTCGGTCATTCCCTCTCTGGAAACACCATATATTTT.

The J gene is TRBJ1-1, the V gene TRBV10-3; no reliable D call. V was cut by 2 bases and J by 1 base, with 11 bases left in between. This CDR3 region has 15 residues. Germline V gives CDR1 ENHRY, CDR2 SYGVKD. This chain's CDR3 is CAISEEAPGNTEAFF. CDR3 coding DNA: TGTGCCATCAGTGAGGAGGCACCGGGGAACACTGAAGCTTTCTTT.

This rearrangement joins TRBV9 to TRBJ1-1, with 7 bases that match TRBD1. Unmatched junction bases numbered 5, after V lost 0 bases and J lost 0 bases. The CDR3 runs to 16 residues. From germline, CDR1 is SGDLS and CDR2 YYNGEE. DNA of the CDR3: TGTGCCAGCAGCGTAGATGACGGGACAGTGAACACTGAAGCTTTCTTT. This encodes CASSVDDGTVNTEAFF.

This clone was detected once. This rearrangement joins TRBV30 to TRBJ1-2; possible D gene TRBD1, 6 bases. The length of the CDR3 is 13 residues. The germline V gene encodes CDR1 GTSNPN and CDR2 SVGIG (reference sequence). Trimming stripped 2 bases from V and 5 bases from J, with 12 bases between. The CDR3 is CAWSRYREYGYTF. CDR3 in DNA: TGTGCCTGGAGTCGTTACAGGGAGTATGGCTACACCTTC.

This sequence joins TRBV5-6 and TRBJ2-3; TRBD2 aligns across 10 bases. The ends lost 2 bases at V and 5 bases at J; junction bases unmatched: 17. Germline-derived CDR1 and CDR2 are SGHDT and YYEEEE. The CDR3 runs 19 residues. As DNA, the CDR3 is TGTGCCAGCAGCTTCCCCTCTGTTAGCGGGGGGTGGGATATAGATACGCAGTATTTT. This codes for CASSFPSVSGGWDIDTQYF.

This chain links TRBV5-4 with TRBJ2-7; 11 bases map to TRBD1. In germline, CDR1 is SGHNT, CDR2 YYREEE (reference sequence). The CDR3 extends over 15 amino acids. Unmatched junction bases numbered 8, after V lost 5 bases and J lost 4 bases. The DNA for the CDR3 is TGTGCCAGCAGGCGCGAGGGGGACAGGGGGTACGAGCAGTACTTC. Translation: CASRREGDRGYEQYF.

The rearrangement uses TRBV7-7 and TRBJ2-5, with 8 bases that match TRBD2. Germline V CDR1 and CDR2: SSHAT, FNYEAQ (reference sequence). The CDR3 spans 14 residues. Unmatched junction bases numbered 3, after V lost 5 bases and J lost 1 base. The CDR3 region is CASSRGGLQETQYF. DNA of the CDR3: TGTGCCAGCAGCCGGGGGGGGCTCCAAGAGACCCAGTACTTC.

CDR3 coding DNA: TGTGCCAGGGGGCCGGGGGGCGCCGGGTTAAACACCGGGGAGCTGTTTTTT. This translates into CARGPGGAGLNTGELFF. The V and J genes are TRBV2 and TRBJ2-2; the D gene is possibly TRBD2 (7 bases). Germline values: CDR1 SNHLY, CDR2 FYNNEI. V lost 9 bases to trimming and J lost 2 bases, with 22 bases between them. The length of the CDR3 is 17 residues.

The chain combines TRBV2 with TRBJ1-5, with D unresolved. CDR3 length: 15 amino acids. Trimming removed 5 bases from V and 1 base from J, with 12 bases in between. Germline CDR1 is SNHLY and CDR2 is FYNNEI. The CDR3 DNA follows: TGTGCCAGCAGTCCACAGTCAATCAGCAATCAGCCCCAGCATTTT. Its protein product is CASSPQSISNQPQHF.

V and J are TRBV19 and TRBJ2-5; a weak D match, TRBD2 (6 bases). The CDR3 runs to 15 residues. The germline V and J ends were trimmed by 9 bases and 1 base, with 18 bases remaining between them. Looked up from germline, CDR1 is LNHDA and CDR2 is SQIVND (reference sequence). The CDR3 DNA reads TGTGCCAGCCAGAAGGGAGGAGTGGGCCAAGAGACCCAGTACTTC. The encoded protein is CASQKGGVGQETQYF.